These 27 T cell receptor beta chains came from one sample sequenced in a study of blood T cell repertoires in COVID-19. TCRdb's copy holds only in-frame clones and misses some; the assay was immunoSEQ multiplex PCR. The sample includes about 210,000 clones, around 80% seen only once; the top ten take more than 9%. The sequenced sample was peripheral blood. The receptors were sampled from an elderly woman with COVID-19, enrolled during active disease.

The chain recombines TRBV18 with TRBJ2-3; 9 positions agree with TRBD2. This CDR3 has 19 residues. Germline values: CDR1 KGHSH, CDR2 LQKENI. V shed 3 bases, J shed 0 bases, and the junction held 13 bases outside the gene matches. Here the CDR3 reads CASSPLSGRGGTSTDTQYF. The DNA for the CDR3 is TGTGCCAGCTCACCCCTGTCGGGGCGGGGGGGCACCAGCACAGATACGCAGTATTTT.

This clone was counted once. J is TRBJ2-2 and V is TRBV7-2; TRBD2 matches 10 bases. Trimming cost V 1 base and J 0 bases; bases outside gene matches: 8. The CDR3 has 19 residues. Germline CDR1 reads SGHTA; CDR2 reads FQGNSA. In DNA form, the CDR3 reads TGTGCCAGCAGCTTAGTGAGGCCTAGCGGGGGTACGAACACCGGGGAGCTGTTTTTT. Residues: CASSLVRPSGGTNTGELFF.

This chain links TRBV7-6 with TRBJ2-5; 10 bases fit TRBD2. J gave up 5 bases and V 5 bases, and 11 bases lay outside the gene matches. The germline V gene has CDR1 SGHVS and CDR2 FNYEAQ. CDR3 length: 16 amino acids. The CDR3 sequence is CASSPAGPSGGETQYF. CDR3 coding DNA: TGTGCCAGCAGCCCAGCAGGGCCTAGCGGGGGTGAGACCCAGTACTTC.

The CDR3 DNA reads as TGTGCCAGCAGCTTAACTTACAGGGCCCCGCAGTTCTTC. Translated, it gives CASSLTYRAPQFF. The chain joins TRBV7-2 to TRBJ2-1, with TRBD1 as a possible D gene (6 bases). V dropped 2 bases and J dropped 12 bases, with 14 bases sitting between them. Germline values: CDR1 SGHTA, CDR2 FQGNSA. The CDR3 sequence is 13 residues long.

CDR3 amino acids: CASSFGRTGGTDTQYF. In DNA, the CDR3 is TGCGCCAGCAGCTTTGGCAGGACAGGGGGAACAGATACGCAGTATTTT. The chain recombines TRBV5-1 with TRBJ2-3, with 10 bases matching TRBD1. Germline V gene data show CDR1 as SGHRS and CDR2 as YFSETQ. This CDR3 comprises 16 residues. V trimming: 2 bases; J trimming: 3 bases; junction bases outside the gene matches: 6.

This sequence joins TRBV12-3 or TRBV12-4 and TRBJ2-5; tentative D call: TRBD2 (5 bases). The CDR3 loop spans 13 amino acids. The ends were cut back, 5 bases at V and 2 bases at J, with 9 bases in the middle. The CDR3: CASSTGFQETQYF. CDR3 nucleotide sequence: TGTGCCAGCAGTACGGGATTTCAAGAGACCCAGTACTTC.

The chain links TRBV10-2 to TRBJ2-6, with a tentative D call TRBD1 (5 bases). V lost 3 bases, J lost 1 base, and 10 bases lay in between. Looked up from germline, CDR1 is WSHSY and CDR2 is SAAADI. The CDR3 spans 16 residues. The CDR3 sequence: CASSDRGASGANVLTF. DNA for the CDR3: TGCGCCAGCAGTGACCGTGGGGCGTCTGGGGCCAACGTCCTGACTTTC.

The V call is TRBV19, the J call TRBJ2-7; 11 nucleotides line up with TRBD1. Trimming cost V 5 bases and J 3 bases; bases outside gene matches: 15. Germline V gives CDR1 LNHDA, CDR2 SQIVND (reference sequence). The CDR3 covers 18 residues. CDR3 protein: CASSPRTGGGLRGYEQYF. In DNA, the CDR3 is TGTGCCAGTAGTCCCCGGACAGGGGGCGGGCTGAGGGGCTACGAGCAGTACTTC. The variable domain in full, with the rest retrieved from reference TRBV19 and TRBJ2-7, is DGGITQSPKYLFRKEGQNVTLSCEQNLNHDAMYWYRQDPGQGLRLIYYSQIVNDFQKGDIAEGYSVSREKKESFPLTVTSAQKNPTAFYLCASSPRTGGGLRGYEQYFGPGTRLTVT.

The genes are TRBV9 and TRBJ1-3; TRBD1 matches 9 bases. CDR1 is SGDLS and CDR2 is YYNGEE in the germline V gene. This CDR3 is 20 amino acids long. V gave up 4 bases and J gave up 0 bases; unmatched junction bases: 17. In DNA, the CDR3 is TGTGCCAGCAGCAGGAAGACGGACAGGGGCCCAGTTCTCTCTGGAAACACCATATATTTT. Amino acid sequence: CASSRKTDRGPVLSGNTIYF.

This chain links TRBV27 with TRBJ1-1; D gene uncertain. Trimming removed 4 bases from V and 8 bases from J, with 11 bases in between. The CDR3 length is 12 residues. Germline CDR1 reads MNHEY; CDR2 reads SMNVEV (reference sequence). The CDR3 region is CASSSPVSEAFF. The CDR3 DNA reads TGTGCCAGCAGTTCTCCGGTTAGCGAAGCTTTCTTT.

CDR3 DNA sequence: TGCGCCAGCAGTCGGGGGGCAAGCACAGATACGCAGTATTTT. This gives the protein CASSRGASTDTQYF. The chain couples TRBV10-1 to TRBJ2-3; D possibly corresponds to TRBD2 (7 bases). The germline CDR1 and CDR2 sequences are WNHNN and SYGVQD (reference sequence). Between the trimmed V and J ends, which lost 5 bases and 0 bases, there was a span of 9 bases. This CDR3 contains 14 residues.

The gene calls are TRBV28 and TRBJ1-1; D uncertain. CDR3 length equals 12 residues. Germline values: CDR1 MDHEN, CDR2 SYDVKM. V lost 5 bases and J 2 bases, leaving 6 bases between the germline ends. CDR3 sequence (DNA): TGTGCCAGCAGTGTTCAAAACACTGAAGCTTTCTTT. This codes for CASSVQNTEAFF.

The genes are TRBV5-5 and TRBJ1-1, with 7 bases fitting TRBD1. V lost 4 bases, J lost 4 bases, and 4 bases stayed unmatched. Germline V gene data show CDR1 as SGHKS and CDR2 as YYEKEE (reference sequence). This CDR3 region has 13 residues. CDR3: CASSKTGSTEAFF. In DNA form, the CDR3 reads TGTGCCAGCAGCAAGACAGGGTCCACTGAAGCTTTCTTT.

This chain joins TRBV5-1 and TRBJ2-2, with 7 bases aligning to TRBD1. Germline V gene data show CDR1 as SGHRS and CDR2 as YFSETQ. The length of the CDR3 is 15 residues. Germline trimming cut 2 bases from V and 7 bases from J; bases unmatched to any gene: 8. CDR3 coding DNA: TGCGCCAGCAGCTTCTCGACAGGGACGAACGGGGAGCTGTTTTTT. It codes for CASSFSTGTNGELFF.

This clone was detected a few times. Other DNA sequences of this sample code for an identical CDR3. The chain is built from TRBV5-1 and TRBJ2-3, with a tentative D call TRBD2 (6 bases). Per the germline V gene, CDR1 is SGHRS and CDR2 is YFSETQ. This CDR3 contains 16 residues. Trimming cost V 0 bases and J 1 base, with 12 bases left between them. DNA for the CDR3: TGCGCCAGCAGCTTGGCCGGGGGTCCTGGCACAGATACGCAGTATTTT. Residues: CASSLAGGPGTDTQYF. Looking up the rest from reference TRBV5-1 and TRBJ2-3 gives the full variable domain: KAGVTQTPRYLIKTRGQQVTLSCSPISGHRSVSWYQQTPGQGLQFLFEYFSETQRNKGNFPGRFSGRQFSNSRSEMNVSTLELGDSALYLCASSLAGGPGTDTQYFGPGTRLTVL.

This clone occurred a few times. The chain joins TRBV7-2 to TRBJ2-2; D may be TRBD1 (6 bases). V dropped 2 bases and J dropped 2 bases, with 12 bases sitting between them. The CDR3 is 16 amino acids. Germline V gene sequence: CDR1 SGHTA, CDR2 FQGNSA. The CDR3 here is CASSLNGDINTGELFF. The CDR3 DNA follows: TGTGCCAGCAGCTTAAACGGGGACATAAACACCGGGGAGCTGTTTTTT.

The chain carries TRBV28 and TRBJ1-4, with D maybe TRBD1 (5 bases). The V and J ends lost 6 bases and 4 bases respectively, with 12 bases between them. CDR3 length: 14 residues. CDR1 MDHEN and CDR2 SYDVKM come from the germline V gene. CDR3 DNA: TGTGCCAGCAGGAGACAGACTCTTAATGAAAAACTGTTTTTT. Protein: CASRRQTLNEKLFF.

The V call is TRBV7-9, the J call TRBJ2-7; D is unresolved. The CDR3 has 11 residues. V was cut by 4 bases and J by 2 bases, with 3 bases left in between. The V gene's germline CDR1 is SEHNR and CDR2 FQNEAQ (reference sequence). The CDR3 DNA reads as TGTGCCAGCAGCTCCACCTACGAGCAGTACTTC. Translation: CASSSTYEQYF. The full variable domain, with the rest looked up from reference TRBV7-9 and TRBJ2-7, is DTGVSQNPRHKITKRGQNVTFRCDPISEHNRLYWYRQTLGQGPEFLTYFQNEAQLEKSRLLSDRFSAERPKGSFSTLEIQRTEQGDSAMYLCASSSTYEQYFGPGTRLTVT.

V is TRBV13 and J is TRBJ2-6, with D possibly matching TRBD1 (7 bases). Trimming stripped 5 bases from V and 0 bases from J, with 14 bases between. Germline-derived CDR1 and CDR2 are PRHDT and FYEKMQ (reference sequence). This CDR3 comprises 17 residues. CDR3 nucleotide sequence: TGTGCCAGCAGCCCGCGGGACAGACTCTCTGGGGCCAACGTCCTGACTTTC. This codes for CASSPRDRLSGANVLTF. Complete variable domain (other parts from reference TRBV13 and TRBJ2-6): AAGVIQSPRHLIKEKRETATLKCYPIPRHDTVYWYQQGPGQDPQFLISFYEKMQSDKGSIPDRFSAQQFSDYHSELNMSSLELGDSALYFCASSPRDRLSGANVLTFGAGSRLTVL.

The chain combines TRBV6-1 with TRBJ1-1; perhaps TRBD1 as D (5 bases). The CDR3 has 17 amino acids. Trimming removed 1 base at V and 1 base at J, with 16 bases between. The germline gives CDR1 MNHNS, CDR2 SASEGT. The CDR3 DNA reads as TGTGCCAGCAGTGAAGAGGGTGCAGGGCAAAGGAACACTGAAGCTTTCTTT. As protein: CASSEEGAGQRNTEAFF.

V gene TRBV6-5 combines with J gene TRBJ1-1; tentatively, D is TRBD1 (6 bases). The CDR3 has 14 residues. V lost 7 bases, J lost 1 base, and 13 bases lay in between. The V gene's germline CDR1 is MNHEY and CDR2 SVGAGI. CDR3 in DNA: TGTGCCAGCACCACCCGGGACACGAACACTGAAGCTTTCTTT. Translating gives CASTTRDTNTEAFF.

This sequence joins TRBV7-6 and TRBJ2-5; tentative D call: TRBD2 (6 bases). V lost 1 base and J 2 bases, leaving 14 bases between the germline ends. Germline V gene lookup returns CDR1 SGHVS and CDR2 FNYEAQ. The CDR3 length is 16 residues. The CDR3 here is CASSLGGGTGQETQYF. In DNA form, the CDR3 reads TGTGCCAGCAGCTTAGGTGGGGGGACGGGGCAAGAGACCCAGTACTTC.

This chain joins TRBV6-4 and TRBJ2-1; 14 nucleotides align to TRBD2. The CDR3 is made up of 14 amino acids. CDR1 MRHNA and CDR2 SNTAGT come from the germline V gene. The ends lost 6 bases at V and 9 bases at J; junction bases unmatched: 4. The CDR3 DNA follows: TGTGCCAGCAGGACTAGCGGGGGGGCCGGTGAGCAGTTCTTC. This translates into CASRTSGGAGEQFF.

The chain is built from TRBV11-2 and TRBJ2-3; 12 nucleotides match TRBD1. With 5 bases clipped from V and 7 bases from J, the junction kept 7 bases outside the gene matches. The CDR3 totals 15 residues. The V gene's germline CDR1 is SGHAT and CDR2 FQNNGV. The CDR3 protein is CASSAGTGGSNTQYF. The CDR3 DNA follows: TGTGCCAGCAGCGCCGGGACAGGGGGCAGTAATACGCAGTATTTT.

The V call is TRBV28, the J call TRBJ2-3, with 11 bases aligning to TRBD2. The CDR3 extends over 13 amino acids. The V gene end was trimmed by 7 bases and the J gene end by 5 bases; junction bases not matched to a gene: 2. Per germline, CDR1 MDHEN and CDR2 SYDVKM. CDR3 DNA: TGTGCCAGCATAGCGGGGGGGGGAGATACGCAGTATTTT. It codes for CASIAGGGDTQYF.

The rearrangement links TRBV27 to TRBJ1-5; tentative D call: TRBD1 (5 bases). This CDR3 spans 20 amino acids. V lost 5 bases to trimming and J lost 0 bases, with 26 bases between them. CDR1 MNHEY and CDR2 SMNVEV come from the germline V gene (reference sequence). CDR3 DNA: TGTGCCAGCAGTCTCCCCCGGGTACAGGTCGAATTTTATAGCAATCAGCCCCAGCATTTT. Its translation: CASSLPRVQVEFYSNQPQHF.

The rearrangement joins TRBV18 to TRBJ1-1; D gene unclear. Germline V lookup: CDR1 KGHSH, CDR2 LQKENI. CDR3 length equals 13 residues. V was clipped by 3 bases and J by 8 bases, with 13 bases between them. This chain's CDR3 is CASSPLAAGEAFF. As DNA, the CDR3 is TGTGCCAGCTCACCTCTAGCGGCAGGAGAAGCTTTCTTT.